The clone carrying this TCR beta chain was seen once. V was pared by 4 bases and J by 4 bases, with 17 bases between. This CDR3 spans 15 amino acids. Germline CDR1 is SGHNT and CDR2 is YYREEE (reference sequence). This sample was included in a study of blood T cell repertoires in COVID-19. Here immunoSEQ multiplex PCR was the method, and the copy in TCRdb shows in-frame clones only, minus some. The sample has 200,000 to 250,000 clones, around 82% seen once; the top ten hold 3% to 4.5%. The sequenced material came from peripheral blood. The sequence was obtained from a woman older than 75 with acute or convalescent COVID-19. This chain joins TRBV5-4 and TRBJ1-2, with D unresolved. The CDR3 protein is CASSKPGGPTYGYTF. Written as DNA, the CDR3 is TGTGCCAGCAGCAAACCAGGAGGACCCACCTATGGCTACACCTTC.